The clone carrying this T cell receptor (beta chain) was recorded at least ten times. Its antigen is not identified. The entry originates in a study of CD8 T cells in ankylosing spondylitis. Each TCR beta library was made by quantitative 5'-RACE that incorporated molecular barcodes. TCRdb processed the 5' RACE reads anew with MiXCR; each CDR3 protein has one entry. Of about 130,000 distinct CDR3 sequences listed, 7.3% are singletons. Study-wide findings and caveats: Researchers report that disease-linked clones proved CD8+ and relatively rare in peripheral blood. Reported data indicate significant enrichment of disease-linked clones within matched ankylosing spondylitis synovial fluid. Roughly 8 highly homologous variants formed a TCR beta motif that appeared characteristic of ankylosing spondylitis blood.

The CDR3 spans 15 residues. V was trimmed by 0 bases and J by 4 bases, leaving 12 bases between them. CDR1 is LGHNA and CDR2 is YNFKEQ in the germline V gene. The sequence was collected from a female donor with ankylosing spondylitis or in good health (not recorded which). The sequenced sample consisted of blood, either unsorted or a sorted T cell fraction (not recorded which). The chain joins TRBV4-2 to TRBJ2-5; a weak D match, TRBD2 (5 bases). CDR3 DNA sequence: TGTGCCAGCAGCCAAGACCGGGGTTCCCGAGAGACCCAGTACTTC. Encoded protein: CASSQDRGSRETQYF.